A selection of T cell receptor beta chains follows, all from one sample in a study of shared clonotypes between healthy human individuals. Repertoires were generated with immunoSEQ multiplex PCR, while TCRdb's copy carries only in-frame clones and drops some. This table holds about 520,000 clones, over 70% found once. The sequenced material came from PBMCs. Source of these receptors: a woman aged 40 to 50 in good health. Some clones in this sample may be carry-over from other donors' samples. CDR3s include the opening cysteine and the closing phenylalanine or tryptophan. D genes are given only for firm matches. The size entry is marked missing in some rows and otherwise reads once, few, many or a size class.

CDR3aa	CDR3nt	abundance	v_gene	d_gene	j_gene
CASSLAVQTSTDTQYF	TGCGCCAGCAGCTTGGCGGTACAAACTAGCACAGATACGCAGTATTTT	-	TRBV5-1	-	TRBJ2-3
CASSSTTETHGYTF	TGTGCCAGCAGCTCTACGACAGAAACTCACGGCTACACCTTC	-	TRBV7-9	-	TRBJ1-2
CAWGGPRTKAGYTF	TGTGCCTGGGGGGGGCCGAGGACAAAGGCTGGCTACACCTTC	many	TRBV30	-	TRBJ1-2
CASSLWTGDQETQYF	TGCGCCAGCAGCTTGTGGACAGGAGACCAAGAGACCCAGTACTTC	-	TRBV5-1	TRBD1	TRBJ2-5
CASSTTGVNYGYTF	TGTGCCAGCAGCACCACAGGGGTTAACTATGGCTACACCTTC	medium-sized	TRBV6-6	TRBD1	TRBJ1-2
CASSLGVGSYNEQFF	TGTGCCAGCAGCTTAGGGGTGGGCTCCTACAATGAGCAGTTCTTC	-	TRBV7-9	-	TRBJ2-1
CASSPPTGIDTQYF	TGTGCCAGCTCACCACCTACCGGGATAGATACGCAGTATTTT	-	TRBV18	-	TRBJ2-3
CASRQSGGSYEQYF	TGTGCCAGCAGGCAATCGGGGGGTTCCTACGAGCAGTACTTC	-	TRBV7-8	TRBD2	TRBJ2-7
CASSPSGSSYNEQFF	TGTGCCAGTAGTCCTAGCGGGAGCTCCTACAATGAGCAGTTCTTC	-	TRBV19	TRBD2	TRBJ2-1
CASSLSIWLFF	TGTGCCAGCAGTTTATCGATTTGGCTCTTCTTT	-	TRBV28	-	TRBJ1-1
CAISERGQETQYF	TGTGCCATCAGTGAGAGGGGACAAGAGACCCAGTACTTC	-	TRBV10-3	-	TRBJ2-5
CASSRDRADTGELFF	TGTGCCAGCAGTAGGGACAGGGCGGACACCGGGGAGCTGTTTTTT	-	TRBV6-5	TRBD1	TRBJ2-2
CASRRTSGWETQYF	TGCGCCAGCAGACGGACTAGCGGATGGGAGACCCAGTACTTC	-	TRBV5-1	TRBD2	TRBJ2-5
CASSPDSYGYTF	TGTGCCAGCAGCCCGGACAGCTATGGCTACACCTTC	-	TRBV6-5	-	TRBJ1-2
CASSPLSAQETQYF	TGTGCCAGCTCACCACTGTCAGCTCAAGAGACCCAGTACTTC	-	TRBV18	-	TRBJ2-5
CASSPGQPNGYTF	TGTGCCAGCTCACCGGGACAGCCAAATGGCTACACCTTC	-	TRBV18	TRBD1	TRBJ1-2
CASSQTGNQPQHF	TGCGCCAGCAGTCAGACAGGGAATCAGCCCCAGCATTTT	-	TRBV23-1	TRBD1	TRBJ1-5
CASSSRTAPPATEAFF	TGTGCCAGCAGCTCCCGGACAGCCCCACCCGCCACTGAAGCTTTCTTT	-	TRBV7-8	-	TRBJ1-1
CASSIASGSNEQYF	TGTGCCAGTAGTATAGCTAGCGGGAGTAACGAGCAGTACTTC	few	TRBV19	TRBD2	TRBJ2-7
CASSLVAGGPTGELFF	TGTGCCAGCAGCTTAGTCGCGGGAGGGCCAACCGGGGAGCTGTTTTTT	-	TRBV7-9	TRBD2	TRBJ2-2
CASSYSGSRDEKLFF	TGTGCCAGCAGTTACTCGGGGTCAAGGGATGAAAAACTGTTTTTT	-	TRBV6-5	-	TRBJ1-4
CASSLGRASGNTIYF	TGTGCCAGCAGCTTAGGCAGGGCTTCTGGAAACACCATATATTTT	-	TRBV7-8	-	TRBJ1-3
CASSSAPYSGRRYEQYF	TGTGCCAGCAGCTCAGCACCATATAGCGGGAGGAGGTACGAGCAGTACTTC	-	TRBV7-9	TRBD2	TRBJ2-7
CASSFSGLVEREQYF	TGCGCCAGCAGCTTCTCGGGACTAGTGGAACGGGAGCAGTACTTC	-	TRBV5-1	TRBD2	TRBJ2-7
CASSLFRQGRSKNIQYF	TGTGCCAGCAGTTTGTTTCGACAGGGCCGAAGCAAAAACATTCAGTACTTC	many	TRBV28	TRBD1	TRBJ2-4
CAGLPGLAGDTQYF	TGTGCCGGTCTACCGGGACTAGCGGGAGATACGCAGTATTTT	-	TRBV2	TRBD2	TRBJ2-3
CASSSQGRTLDF	TGTGCCAGCAGCTCACAGGGGAGGACGTTGGACTTC	-	TRBV7-2	-	TRBJ2-7
CASSSIAGPEAFF	TGTGCCAGCAGCTCCATAGCGGGTCCTGAAGCTTTCTTT	-	TRBV7-9	-	TRBJ1-1
CASSFSGRALDTQYF	TGCGCCAGCAGCTTTAGCGGGAGGGCGTTAGATACGCAGTATTTT	-	TRBV5-1	TRBD2	TRBJ2-3
CATSRDLTARADTQYF	TGTGCCACCAGCAGAGATCTGACCGCGAGGGCGGATACGCAGTATTTT	once	TRBV15	-	TRBJ2-3
CASSLSGTADTEAFF	TGCGCCAGCAGCTTGTCCGGGACGGCTGACACTGAAGCTTTCTTT	-	TRBV5-1	-	TRBJ1-1
CASSLSGRGNEQYF	TGTGCCAGCAGCCTTAGCGGGAGAGGAAACGAGCAGTACTTC	-	TRBV7-3	TRBD2	TRBJ2-7
CASSDFGQETQYF	TGTGCCAGCAGTGATTTCGGGCAAGAGACCCAGTACTTC	-	TRBV25-1	-	TRBJ2-5
CASRGDSYEQYF	TGTGCCAGCAGGGGGGACTCCTACGAGCAGTACTTC	-	TRBV27	-	TRBJ2-7
CASSPTSGRRSYNEQFF	TGTGCCAGCAGCCCGACTAGCGGCAGGAGATCCTACAATGAGCAGTTCTTC	-	TRBV11-2	TRBD2	TRBJ2-1
CASSPETSPGPDTQYF	TGCGCCAGCAGCCCCGAGACTAGCCCGGGCCCAGATACGCAGTATTTT	-	TRBV5-1	TRBD2	TRBJ2-3
CASSLGTNQPQHF	TGTGCCAGCAGCTTGGGTACCAATCAGCCCCAGCATTTT	-	TRBV5-1	-	TRBJ1-5
CASTAPGQGGNEQFF	TGTGCCAGTACCGCACCGGGACAGGGAGGAAATGAGCAGTTCTTC	-	TRBV19	TRBD1	TRBJ2-1
CASSLGGGYGYTF	TGTGCCAGCAGCTTAGGGGGCGGATATGGCTACACCTTC	-	TRBV28	TRBD1	TRBJ1-2
CASSLEEGAQPQHF	TGTGCCAGCAGTTTAGAGGAGGGCGCTCAGCCCCAGCATTTT	-	TRBV28	-	TRBJ1-5
CAWSPGRFSGNTIYF	TGTGCCTGGAGTCCGGGACGGTTCTCTGGAAACACCATATATTTT	-	TRBV30	-	TRBJ1-3
CASSLDRVSGYTF	TGTGCCAGCAGCCTGGACAGGGTTTCTGGCTACACCTTC	-	TRBV5-6	TRBD1	TRBJ1-2
CASRDINTGELFF	TGTGCCAGCAGGGACATAAACACCGGGGAGCTGTTTTTT	-	TRBV6-4	-	TRBJ2-2
CASSLGTQNTEAFF	TGTGCCAGCAGCTTGGGGACACAGAACACTGAAGCTTTCTTT	-	TRBV5-6	-	TRBJ1-1
CASSTPDRGYGYTF	TGTGCCAGTAGTACCCCGGACAGGGGCTATGGCTACACCTTC	-	TRBV19	TRBD1	TRBJ1-2
CASSASGATGELFF	TGTGCCAGCAGCGCGAGCGGTGCCACCGGGGAGCTGTTTTTT	-	TRBV9	-	TRBJ2-2
CASSLRDTFSYGYTF	TGTGCCAGCAGCCTCCGGGACACTTTTTCCTATGGCTACACCTTC	many	TRBV5-8	-	TRBJ1-2
CASSRNTEYTEAFF	TGTGCCAGCAGTCGAAACACGGAGTACACTGAAGCTTTCTTT	-	TRBV28	-	TRBJ1-1
CASADRGRNTEAFF	TGTGCCAGCGCCGATAGAGGGAGGAACACTGAAGCTTTCTTT	-	TRBV28	-	TRBJ1-1